This T cell receptor beta chain was documented in a study of blood T cell repertoires in COVID-19. Study-level background: COVID-19 samples from acute and convalescent phases originated in the United States, Italy and Spain. Sample material is recorded as cDNA or gDNA derived from T cells, B-cell-depleted T cells, or PBMCs.

As originally analysed: The assay estimated nucleated cells by amplifying reference gene primers. The repertoire was sequenced with immunoSEQ multiplex PCR; TCRdb's copy has only in-frame clones and lacks some. Clone size and the V and J calls come from that table; the DNA yielded D and trimming. This table has 45,000 to 60,000 clones, over 70% appearing once. Germline trimming cut 4 bases from V and 7 bases from J; bases unmatched to any gene: 6. The CDR3 has 15 amino acids. Germline loops: CDR1 LNHDA, CDR2 SQIVND (reference sequence). This receptor was obtained from a human donor with active or convalescent COVID-19. The donor label of this sample is uncertain. The sequenced material came from peripheral blood. V is TRBV19 and J is TRBJ2-7, with 14 bases aligning to TRBD2. The CDR3 protein is CASSTRLAGGGEQYF. DNA for the CDR3: TGTGCCAGTAGTACTCGACTAGCGGGAGGGGGAGAGCAGTACTTC.